Following are 24 T cell receptor beta chains from one sample sequenced in a study of T cells in Graves' hyperthyroidism and ophthalmopathy. Amplified TCR beta CDR3 regions came from RNA transcripts. A first-round RT-PCR of the TCR CDR3 used the HTBI primer set. One entry per CDR3 protein, called by TCRdb with MiXCR from the multiplex PCR reads. This sample has hundreds of thousands of distinct CDR3 sequences, with about 45% found just once. Sequencing was performed on peripheral blood or thyroid tissue (not recorded which). Source of these receptors: an adult man with Graves' disease, either hyperthyroidism or ophthalmopathy (not recorded which).

This clonotype was seen ten or more times. The CDR3 protein is CSVDYEETQYF. The CDR3 DNA reads as TGCAGCGTTGACTATGAGGAGACCCAGTACTTC. The V and J genes are TRBV29-1 and TRBJ2-5; no definite D call. V shed 3 bases and J shed 5 bases, with 7 bases lying between them. Germline V gene data show CDR1 as SQVTM and CDR2 as ANQGSEA. This CDR3 contains 11 residues.

With regard to this clonotype: A single base is all that separates this from a far larger clone, so a read error is likely. The gene calls are TRBV2 and TRBJ1-6, with TRBD1 matching 9 bases. CDR3 length: 15 amino acids. The germline CDR1 and CDR2 sequences are SNHLY and FYNNEI. V lost 6 bases, J lost 11 bases, and 11 bases stayed unmatched. DNA for the CDR3: TGTGCCAGCAGCCTTACCGGGACAGGGAATACACCCCTCCACTTT. It specifies CASSLTGTGNTPLHF.

The sample holds one count of this clonotype. The V and J genes are TRBV6-5 and TRBJ1-4; perhaps TRBD1 as D (6 bases). The V and J ends lost 5 bases and 8 bases respectively, with 18 bases between them. Germline V gene data show CDR1 as MNHEY and CDR2 as SVGAGI. The CDR3 extends over 15 amino acids. In nucleotides, the CDR3 is TGTGCCAGCAGTACAACCAGGGGATTGAGGGAAAAACTGTTTTTT. This sequence encodes CASSTTRGLREKLFF.

The rearrangement uses TRBV19 and TRBJ1-5; D might be TRBD1 (5 bases). CDR3 length: 15 amino acids. Trimming took off 3 bases at V and 1 base at J, with 10 bases between the two ends. Germline-derived CDR1 and CDR2 are LNHDA and SQIVND (reference sequence). In DNA form, the CDR3 reads TGTGCCAGTAGTATCAGGGTAGGAAGCAATCAGCCCCAGCATTTT. Amino acid sequence: CASSIRVGSNQPQHF. The entire variable domain, with the rest obtained from reference TRBV19 and TRBJ1-5, is as follows: DGGITQSPKYLFRKEGQNVTLSCEQNLNHDAMYWYRQDPGQGLRLIYYSQIVNDFQKGDIAEGYSVSREKKESFPLTVTSAQKNPTAFYLCASSIRVGSNQPQHFGDGTRLSIL.

This rearrangement joins TRBV10-2 to TRBJ1-1; possibly TRBD1 for D (6 bases). The germline V gene has CDR1 WSHSY and CDR2 SAAADI. The CDR3 length is 15 residues. Trimming stripped 6 bases from V and 0 bases from J, with 14 bases between. The CDR3 DNA is TGCGCCAGCAGGCAGGGGCGACTCATGAACACTGAAGCTTTCTTT. Residues: CASRQGRLMNTEAFF.

This clonotype showed up just a few times. The chain carries TRBV12-3 or TRBV12-4 and TRBJ1-4; TRBD1 is a possible D gene (5 bases). The CDR3 is 14 amino acids. Trimming pared 6 bases from V and 5 bases from J, leaving 13 bases between. The CDR3 loop is CASRPGRMNEKLFF. DNA for the CDR3: TGTGCCAGCAGGCCGGGACGGATGAATGAAAAACTGTTTTTT.

The V call is TRBV15, the J call TRBJ1-3; D may be TRBD1 (5 bases). The V end lost 2 bases, the J end lost 7 bases, and 12 bases lay between the germline ends. Germline V gene lookup returns CDR1 LNHNV and CDR2 YYDKDF (reference sequence). This CDR3 comprises 14 residues. In DNA form, the CDR3 reads TGTGCCACCAGCAGATTGGGGGATCGGAACACCATATATTTT. It translates to CATSRLGDRNTIYF. The whole variable domain, remainder taken from reference TRBV15 and TRBJ1-3, is DAMVIQNPRYQVTQFGKPVTLSCSQTLNHNVMYWYQQKSSQAPKLLFHYYDKDFNNEADTPDNFQSRRPNTSFCFLDIRSPGLGDTAMYLCATSRLGDRNTIYFGEGSWLTVV.

This chain uses TRBV7-9 with TRBJ1-5; TRBD1 aligns across 11 bases. Per the germline V gene, CDR1 is SEHNR and CDR2 is FQNEAQ (reference sequence). This CDR3 is 16 amino acids long. After removal of 6 bases from V and 6 bases from J, the junction contained 10 bases not matched to a gene. CDR3: CASSLAGTGGGQPQHF. As DNA, the CDR3 is TGTGCCAGCAGTTTGGCGGGGACAGGGGGTGGTCAGCCCCAGCATTTT.

This clonotype was seen a few times. The chain joins TRBV24-1 to TRBJ2-7; 9 nucleotides agree with TRBD1. V lost 9 bases to trimming and J lost 6 bases; unmatched junction nucleotides: 14. The CDR3 covers 15 residues. CDR1 and CDR2 from the germline V gene are KGHDR and SFDVKD. The CDR3 DNA sequence: TGTGCCACCCAATCGGCCGGGACAGGGAGCGGCGAGCAGTACTTC. Translated, it gives CATQSAGTGSGEQYF.

For the CDR3, the DNA is TGTGCCACCAGCAGAAACGCGGGACAGGGCGATTCACCCCTCCACTTT. Encoded protein: CATSRNAGQGDSPLHF. J is TRBJ1-6 and V is TRBV15; TRBD1 aligns across 9 bases. Germline V gene data show CDR1 as LNHNV and CDR2 as YYDKDF (reference sequence). The CDR3 loop spans 16 amino acids. J was trimmed by 8 bases and V by 2 bases; bases with no gene match: 7. Combining the CDR3 with reference TRBV15 and TRBJ1-6 gives the whole variable domain DAMVIQNPRYQVTQFGKPVTLSCSQTLNHNVMYWYQQKSSQAPKLLFHYYDKDFNNEADTPDNFQSRRPNTSFCFLDIRSPGLGDTAMYLCATSRNAGQGDSPLHFGNGTRLTVT.

The chain carries TRBV19 and TRBJ2-7, with 9 bases that match TRBD1. Germline V gene data show CDR1 as LNHDA and CDR2 as SQIVND (reference sequence). V dropped 4 bases and J dropped 5; count of bases not matched to a gene: 3. The CDR3 runs 13 residues. In DNA form, the CDR3 reads TGTGCCAGTAGTACCTGGACAGGGGACGAGCAGTACTTC. Translating gives CASSTWTGDEQYF.

A few counts support this clonotype. The chain uses TRBV20-1 and TRBJ2-5; D is perhaps TRBD1 (6 bases). There are 12 residues in the CDR3. Germline V gives CDR1 DFQATT, CDR2 SNEGSKA (reference sequence). The V gene lost 5 bases and the J gene lost 3 bases, with 10 bases spanning the gap. The CDR3 loop reads CSAHDRKETQYF. As DNA, the CDR3 is TGCAGTGCTCATGACAGGAAAGAGACCCAGTACTTC.

The chain carries TRBV11-2 and TRBJ1-6, with D perhaps TRBD1 (5 bases). This CDR3 has 17 amino acids. The germline CDR1 and CDR2 sequences are SGHAT and FQNNGV. Trimming took 4 bases from V and 10 from J, leaving 23 bases between them. The CDR3 region is CASSSHDQQVEGSPLHF. CDR3 sequence (DNA): TGTGCCAGCAGCTCGCACGACCAACAGGTGGAGGGATCACCCCTCCACTTT.

This clonotype was counted only a few times. This chain links TRBV7-8 with TRBJ2-7; D perhaps matches TRBD2 (6 bases). Deletions cut 5 bases from V and 2 bases from J, with 16 bases between. CDR3 size: 15 residues. Germline V gene data show CDR1 as SGHVS and CDR2 as FQNEAQ. Here the CDR3 DNA reads TGTGCCAGCAGCGAGCGCCTCGGGGGTACCTACGAGCAGTACTTC. Amino acids: CASSERLGGTYEQYF.

This clonotype was seen ten or more times. V gene TRBV2 combines with J gene TRBJ1-4, with D possibly matching TRBD1 (6 bases). V lost 3 bases, J lost 10 bases, and 9 bases lay in between. This CDR3 is built from 12 residues. Germline CDR1 is SNHLY and CDR2 is FYNNEI. CDR3 region: CASSEGAGKLFF. CDR3 sequence (DNA): TGTGCCAGCAGTGAGGGGGCGGGAAAACTGTTTTTT. Full variable domain (remainder filled in from reference TRBV2 and TRBJ1-4): EPEVTQTPSHQVTQMGQEVILRCVPISNHLYFYWYRQILGQKVEFLVSFYNNEISEKSEIFDDQFSVERPDGSNFTLKIRSTKLEDSAMYFCASSEGAGKLFFGSGTQLSVL.

Regarding this clonotype: The germline gene is not matched at one end of the junction; a read error may be the cause. The chain joins TRBV6-5 to TRBJ1-3; tentatively, D is TRBD1 (6 bases). The CDR3 contains 15 residues. In germline, CDR1 is MNHEY, CDR2 SVGAGI. The CDR3 nucleotides read TGTGCCAGCAGGAACTCGGGGGGCAATGGAAGCACCATATATTTT. Protein sequence: CASRNSGGNGSTIYF.

The V call is TRBV25-1, the J call TRBJ2-7, with D tentatively TRBD1 (5 bases). CDR1 MGHDK and CDR2 SYGVNS come from the germline V gene. There are 12 residues in the CDR3. V lost 8 bases, J lost 0 bases, and 8 bases lay in between. The CDR3, as DNA: TGTGCCAGCGTGGGGCCCTCCTACGAGCAGTACTTC. Protein sequence: CASVGPSYEQYF.

The rearrangement uses TRBV19 and TRBJ1-2, with a weak D call TRBD1 (6 bases). Germline V gene data show CDR1 as LNHDA and CDR2 as SQIVND (reference sequence). The CDR3 runs to 11 residues. Trimming removed 6 bases from V and 8 bases from J, with 10 bases in between. DNA for the CDR3: TGTGCCAGTAGAAAGGGGGACGGCTACACCTTC. It translates to CASRKGDGYTF.

The genes are TRBV2 and TRBJ1-5, with D possibly matching TRBD1 (6 bases). Trimming shortened V by 5 bases and J by 3 bases, and 14 bases separated the two germline ends. This CDR3 has 15 residues. Germline assignment: CDR1 SNHLY and CDR2 FYNNEI. DNA for the CDR3: TGTGCCAGCAGTTTCGGGGGCTACCCCAATCAGCCCCAGCATTTT. Protein: CASSFGGYPNQPQHF. Based on the CDR3 plus reference TRBV2 and TRBJ1-5, the full variable domain is EPEVTQTPSHQVTQMGQEVILRCVPISNHLYFYWYRQILGQKVEFLVSFYNNEISEKSEIFDDQFSVERPDGSNFTLKIRSTKLEDSAMYFCASSFGGYPNQPQHFGDGTRLSIL.

The table lists this clonotype with a count of one. A much larger clone differs by one base, so this may be a read error. V gene TRBV19 combines with J gene TRBJ2-7; the D gene is possibly TRBD1 (5 bases). V was clipped by 6 bases and J by 0 bases, with 9 bases between them. CDR3 length equals 13 residues. Germline V gene lookup returns CDR1 LNHDA and CDR2 SQIVND (reference sequence). DNA of the CDR3: TGTGCCAGTAGACAGACAGCCTCCTACGAGCAGTACTTC. As protein: CASRQTASYEQYF.

This clonotype was observed a few times. The chain uses TRBV7-8 and TRBJ1-6; TRBD1 matches at 9 bases. The CDR3 loop spans 16 amino acids. Germline CDR1 and CDR2: SGHVS and FQNEAQ. The V segment lost 5 bases and the J segment 6 bases; nucleotides outside the gene matches: 8. The CDR3 here is CASSTNPTGGNSPLHF. The CDR3 region has the DNA TGTGCCAGCAGCACCAACCCGACAGGGGGTAATTCACCCCTCCACTTT. Filled out from reference TRBV7-8 and TRBJ1-6, the complete variable domain reads GAGVSQSPRYKVAKRGQDVALRCDPISGHVSLFWYQQALGQGPEFLTYFQNEAQLDKSGLPSDRFFAERPEGSVSTLKIQRTQQEDSAVYLCASSTNPTGGNSPLHFGNGTRLTVT.

In this sample, this clonotype turned up once. The V and J genes are TRBV20-1 and TRBJ2-5; the match to TRBD1 covers 12 bases. The CDR3 sequence is 14 residues long. The germline gives CDR1 DFQATT, CDR2 SNEGSKA (reference sequence). The V gene end was trimmed by 3 bases and the J gene end by 4 bases; junction bases not matched to a gene: 3. CDR3 in amino acids: CSARRDRGPETQYF. As DNA, the CDR3 is TGCAGTGCTAGGCGGGACAGGGGGCCAGAGACCCAGTACTTC.

Remarks on this clonotype: A read error may explain this, as a much larger clone is one base away. The chain couples TRBV2 to TRBJ1-1; 9 bases are shared with TRBD1. CDR1 is SNHLY and CDR2 is FYNNEI in the germline V gene. The CDR3 is 13 residues long. V was clipped by 8 bases and J by 3 bases; unmatched bases: 4. The CDR3 nucleotides read TGTGCCAGCGGACGGACAGGGGACACTGAAGCTTTCTTT. Protein sequence: CASGRTGDTEAFF.

The chain recombines TRBV20-1 with TRBJ2-7; D gene ambiguous. Germline CDR1 is DFQATT and CDR2 is SNEGSKA (reference sequence). The V end lost 0 bases, the J end lost 2 bases, and 8 bases lay between the germline ends. CDR3 length: 13 amino acids. As DNA, the CDR3 is TGCAGTGCTAGAGATCCGGGTGCCTACGAGCAGTACTTC. It is translated as CSARDPGAYEQYF.